This T cell receptor beta chain emerged from a study of immune evolution from preneoplasia to lung adenocarcinoma. Patient tissue came from resections in Japan or China, 2014–2017. TCRdb's copy holds only in-frame clones and misses some; the assay was immunoSEQ multiplex PCR. The sample records some 2,400 clones, 70% to 85% being singletons. For this clone: Its antigen is unidentified.

Study results and caveats: Highest clonality occurred in KRAS-mutant, not EGFR-mutant or double wild-type, nodules. Top clone share appeared to fall from AAH through AIS, MIA, adenocarcinoma.

Trimming pared 6 bases from V and 4 bases from J, leaving 15 bases between. Germline V gene data show CDR1 as MNHEY and CDR2 as SVGAGI. The CDR3 spans 14 residues. This TCR came from a person aged 70 to 85 with lung adenocarcinoma. The chain is built from TRBV6-5 and TRBJ1-2, with a possible D match to TRBD1 (6 bases). Input material: FFPE lung adenocarcinoma in situ tissue. CDR3 amino acids: CASREQGGGYGYTF. Written as DNA, the CDR3 is TGTGCCAGCAGGGAACAGGGAGGGGGCTATGGCTACACCTTC.